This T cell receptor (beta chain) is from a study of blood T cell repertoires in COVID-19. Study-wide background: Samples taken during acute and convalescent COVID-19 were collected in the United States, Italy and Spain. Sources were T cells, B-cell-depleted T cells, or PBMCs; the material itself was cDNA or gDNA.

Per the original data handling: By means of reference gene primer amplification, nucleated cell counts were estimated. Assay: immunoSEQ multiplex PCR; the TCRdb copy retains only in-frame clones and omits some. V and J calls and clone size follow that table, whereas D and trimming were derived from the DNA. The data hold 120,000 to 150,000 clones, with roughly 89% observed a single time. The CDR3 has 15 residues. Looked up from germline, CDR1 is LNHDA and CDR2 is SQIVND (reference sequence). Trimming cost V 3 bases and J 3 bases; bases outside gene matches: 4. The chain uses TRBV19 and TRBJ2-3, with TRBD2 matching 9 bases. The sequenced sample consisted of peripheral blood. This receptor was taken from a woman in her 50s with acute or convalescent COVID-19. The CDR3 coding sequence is TGTGCCAGTAGTATCGGCGCGGGAGGGACAGATACGCAGTATTTT. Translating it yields CASSIGAGGTDTQYF. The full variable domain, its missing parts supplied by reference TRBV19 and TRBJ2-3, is DGGITQSPKYLFRKEGQNVTLSCEQNLNHDAMYWYRQDPGQGLRLIYYSQIVNDFQKGDIAEGYSVSREKKESFPLTVTSAQKNPTAFYLCASSIGAGGTDTQYFGPGTRLTVL.